A single sample is the source of the 19 T cell receptor beta chains below, sequenced in a study of shared clonotypes between healthy human individuals (dated by TCRdb to about 2020). CD8 naive samples were obtained by positive selection for CCR7 among CD45RO-negative cells, yielding a CD45RA+CCR7+ population from which TemRA cells were excluded. The library was generated by the immunoSEQ multiplex PCR assay. TCRdb stores this immuneACCESS table with in-frame sequences only. Part of the clones is absent; in the studies checked, under half of the shortfall reflects unresolved V genes, and no reason is known for the rest. This sample lists about 680,000 clones; about 91% were detected once. 24% of the sample is taken by the ten largest. The specimen sequenced was naive CD8+ T cells sorted from blood. The sample's cell subset or site label, in plain terms: CD45RA+CCR7+. These TCRs come from a man aged 25 to 40 in good health.

The chain joins TRBV5-1 to TRBJ2-7, with D unresolved. V was trimmed by 0 bases and J by 6 bases, leaving 13 bases between them. This CDR3 is 14 amino acids long. Germline V gene lookup returns CDR1 SGHRS and CDR2 YFSETQ. Written as DNA, the CDR3 is TGCGCCAGCAGCTTGGCCGGGTATTCCGGCGAGCAGTACTTC. Protein sequence: CASSLAGYSGEQYF. The whole variable domain, remainder taken from reference TRBV5-1 and TRBJ2-7, is KAGVTQTPRYLIKTRGQQVTLSCSPISGHRSVSWYQQTPGQGLQFLFEYFSETQRNKGNFPGRFSGRQFSNSRSEMNVSTLELGDSALYLCASSLAGYSGEQYFGPGTRLTVT.

The chain employs TRBV7-2 and TRBJ2-7; 10 positions match TRBD2. CDR3 length: 15 residues. Germline trimming cut 0 bases from V and 5 bases from J; bases unmatched to any gene: 4. Germline V gene lookup returns CDR1 SGHTA and CDR2 FQGNSA. The CDR3 nucleotides are TGTGCCAGCAGCTTAGCCCTAGCGGGAGTTGACGAGCAGTACTTC. It specifies CASSLALAGVDEQYF.

The V gene is TRBV7-2, the J gene TRBJ2-5, with 16 positions matching TRBD2. The CDR3 is made up of 19 amino acids. From germline, CDR1 is SGHTA and CDR2 FQGNSA. V trimming: 5 bases; J trimming: 5 bases; junction bases outside the gene matches: 14. The DNA for the CDR3 is TGTGCCAGCAGCCCTCCGGGACTAGCGGGGGGGCCCCAGGGGGAGACCCAGTACTTC. Residues: CASSPPGLAGGPQGETQYF.

The chain recombines TRBV19 with TRBJ2-1, with 9 bases matching TRBD2. The CDR3 runs 15 residues. Germline V lookup: CDR1 LNHDA, CDR2 SQIVND (reference sequence). The V gene end was trimmed by 2 bases and the J gene end by 7 bases; junction bases not matched to a gene: 6. The CDR3, as DNA: TGTGCCAGTAGTATAAGCGGGAGGCCGGGTAATGAGCAGTTCTTC. This sequence encodes CASSISGRPGNEQFF.

CDR3 region: CVKSRRGRGYEQYF. For the CDR3, the DNA is TGTGTCAAAAGCCGTCGCGGGAGAGGCTACGAGCAGTACTTC. The V and J genes are TRBV25-1 and TRBJ2-7, with 7 bases matching TRBD2. The CDR3 spans 14 residues. The germline CDR1 and CDR2 sequences are MGHDK and SYGVNS.

The J gene is TRBJ1-2, the V gene TRBV13; D is undetermined. Trimming removed 0 bases at V and 3 bases at J, with 20 bases between. The CDR3 contains 18 residues. Germline CDR1 PRHDT, CDR2 FYEKMQ (reference sequence). This chain's CDR3 is CASSLGHVPLNNYYGYTF. CDR3 DNA sequence: TGTGCCAGCAGCTTAGGCCATGTGCCCCTCAATAACTACTATGGCTACACCTTC.

Regarding this clone: At one boundary the junction diverges from the germline segment, which might be a read error. The chain has TRBV19 and TRBJ2-5; 8 bases are a match to TRBD2. Germline-derived CDR1 and CDR2 are LNHDA and SQIVND (reference sequence). This CDR3 contains 16 residues. The CDR3 bases are TGCACTAAACCAGCGGGAGTAAGGTACCAACAAGAGACCCAGTACTTC. Its protein product is CTKPAGVRYQQETQYF.

The rearrangement joins TRBV4-1 to TRBJ1-3; 10 nucleotides line up with TRBD1. Germline CDR1 MGHRA, CDR2 YSYEKL. V lost 2 bases and J lost 0; bases outside the gene matches: 1. The CDR3 is made up of 16 amino acids. The CDR3 bases are TGCGCCAGCAGCCAATGGACAGGGGGCTCTGGAAACACCATATATTTT. Amino acid sequence: CASSQWTGGSGNTIYF.

This clone was observed a single time. The genes are TRBV27 and TRBJ2-7; TRBD2 agrees at 7 bases. The CDR3 covers 14 residues. In germline, CDR1 is MNHEY, CDR2 SMNVEV (reference sequence). V dropped 5 bases and J dropped 4; count of bases not matched to a gene: 8. DNA for the CDR3: TGTGCCAGCAGTCCCTATGATAGCGGGTACGAGCAGTACTTC. Translating gives CASSPYDSGYEQYF.

The rearrangement joins TRBV5-1 to TRBJ1-1, with 9 bases fitting TRBD1. The CDR3 is 13 amino acids. The trim removed 2 bases at V and 5 bases at J, leaving 1 base unmatched. CDR1 SGHRS and CDR2 YFSETQ come from the germline V gene. In DNA form, the CDR3 reads TGCGCCAGCAGCTTACAGGGGGCAACTGAAGCTTTCTTT. Translated, it gives CASSLQGATEAFF.

J is TRBJ2-3 and V is TRBV13; 7 bases map to TRBD2. Germline CDR1 PRHDT, CDR2 FYEKMQ (reference sequence). The trim removed 0 bases at V and 4 bases at J, leaving 7 bases unmatched. The length of the CDR3 is 16 residues. The chain's CDR3 is CASSLGGGSGADTQYF. In DNA, the CDR3 is TGTGCCAGCAGCTTAGGTGGCGGGAGCGGGGCAGATACGCAGTATTTT.

Of note for this clone: One junction end does not reproduce the germline sequence, and a read error may be involved. The V gene is TRBV4-3, the J gene TRBJ1-2; D remains unclear. Germline loops: CDR1 LGHNA, CDR2 YSLEER. The CDR3 loop spans 16 amino acids. The CDR3 region is CASSQEEARGLYRYTF. Written as DNA, the CDR3 is TGCGCCAGCAGCCAAGAGGAGGCCCGCGGACTCTATCGCTACACCTTC.

The chain carries TRBV2 and TRBJ2-1, with unresolved D. CDR1 is SNHLY, CDR2 FYNNEI, per germline. This CDR3 is 11 amino acids long. V was trimmed by 10 bases and J by 2 bases, leaving 6 bases between them. In DNA form, the CDR3 reads TGTGCCATACCTACCTACAATGAGCAGTTCTTC. Its protein is CAIPTYNEQFF. Supplemented by reference TRBV2 and TRBJ2-1, the full variable domain reads EPEVTQTPSHQVTQMGQEVILRCVPISNHLYFYWYRQILGQKVEFLVSFYNNEISEKSEIFDDQFSVERPDGSNFTLKIRSTKLEDSAMYFCAIPTYNEQFFGPGTRLTVL.

The chain combines TRBV7-8 with TRBJ2-3, with 8 bases aligning to TRBD2. This CDR3 spans 18 amino acids. CDR1 SGHVS and CDR2 FQNEAQ come from the germline V gene. The junction had 17 bases not matched to a gene; V was cut back by 3 bases and J by 6 bases. CDR3 DNA: TGTGCCAGCAGCTTTATTGTTCAGCGGGAGCTACCTCGGGATACGCAGTATTTT. It translates to CASSFIVQRELPRDTQYF.

V gene TRBV7-9 combines with J gene TRBJ2-1; TRBD2 matches at 9 bases. Trimming took 11 bases from V and 4 from J; bases not matched to a gene: 9. Germline V gene sequence: CDR1 SEHNR, CDR2 FQNEAQ (reference sequence). This CDR3 spans 14 amino acids. This CDR3 is CALVAGELYNEQFF. CDR3 in DNA: TGTGCCCTTGTAGCGGGAGAACTTTACAATGAGCAGTTCTTC.

CDR3 nucleotides: TGTGCCAGCAGCTACGGGATAAAGGGAGAGACCCAGTACTTC. Translating gives CASSYGIKGETQYF. This sequence joins TRBV7-6 and TRBJ2-5; D possibly corresponds to TRBD2 (5 bases). V was cut by 4 bases and J by 4 bases, with 13 bases left in between. The germline V gene encodes CDR1 SGHVS and CDR2 FNYEAQ. This CDR3 has 14 residues. Variable domain in full (rest from reference TRBV7-6 and TRBJ2-5): GAGVSQSPRYKVTKRGQDVALRCDPISGHVSLYWYRQALGQGPEFLTYFNYEAQQDKSGLPNDRFSAERPEGSISTLTIQRTEQRDSAMYRCASSYGIKGETQYFGPGTRLLVL.

CDR3 residues: CASSESTWGGKGQPQHF. For the CDR3, the DNA is TGTGCCAGCAGTGAATCGACTTGGGGGGGAAAAGGGCAGCCCCAGCATTTT. The chain combines TRBV6-1 with TRBJ1-5; tentatively, D is TRBD1 (5 bases). Trimming took 2 bases from V and 7 from J, leaving 21 bases between them. This CDR3 spans 17 amino acids. Germline values: CDR1 MNHNS, CDR2 SASEGT.

As for this clone: The identical CDR3 is also encoded by other nucleotide sequences in the sample. The chain links TRBV5-5 to TRBJ2-7, with a weak D call TRBD2 (6 bases). The CDR3 consists of 14 residues. The V gene's germline CDR1 is SGHKS and CDR2 YYEKEE (reference sequence). Trimming left V 0 bases short and J 3 bases short, with 10 bases between. This CDR3 is CASSLGLGGYEQYF. CDR3 in DNA: TGTGCCAGCAGCTTGGGTTTGGGGGGCTACGAGCAGTACTTC.

The DNA of the CDR3 is TGTGCCAGCAGCCCCGGGACAGGCACAGATACGCAGTATTTT. Encoded protein: CASSPGTGTDTQYF. The chain uses TRBV7-9 and TRBJ2-3; 7 positions agree with TRBD1. The trim removed 5 bases at V and 1 base at J, leaving 3 bases unmatched. There are 14 residues in the CDR3. CDR1 SEHNR and CDR2 FQNEAQ come from the germline V gene (reference sequence).